This T cell receptor beta chain is drawn from a study of shared T cell receptors in the human thymus. TCRdb's table, derived via immunoSEQ multiplex PCR, lists solely in-frame clones and lacks some. Found here are approximately 730,000 clones, approximately 85% of them singletons; the top ten hold over 0.008%. The data were also submitted as part of a second study, on human thymus T cells. That investigation notes: Healthy Finnish infants having corrective surgery for congenital heart defects served as donors. During corrective heart surgery, resections were taken, and the thymus tissue came from them. Within thymic and blood repertoires, V and J gene usage appeared to be biased. Unrelated people showed highly overlapping thymic repertoires, related research reported.

This receptor was taken from a girl in the first two years of life with a congenital heart defect. Sequencing used thymocytes.

CDR3 protein: CASSPRTADPSTTYGYTF. The CDR3 DNA follows: TGTGCCAGCAGCCCTAGGACAGCCGACCCGTCGACCACCTATGGCTACACCTTC. This chain joins TRBV9 and TRBJ1-2; possible D gene TRBD1, 6 bases. Germline assignment: CDR1 SGDLS and CDR2 YYNGEE. The CDR3 extends over 18 amino acids. Trimming cost V 4 bases and J 4 bases, with 26 bases left between them.